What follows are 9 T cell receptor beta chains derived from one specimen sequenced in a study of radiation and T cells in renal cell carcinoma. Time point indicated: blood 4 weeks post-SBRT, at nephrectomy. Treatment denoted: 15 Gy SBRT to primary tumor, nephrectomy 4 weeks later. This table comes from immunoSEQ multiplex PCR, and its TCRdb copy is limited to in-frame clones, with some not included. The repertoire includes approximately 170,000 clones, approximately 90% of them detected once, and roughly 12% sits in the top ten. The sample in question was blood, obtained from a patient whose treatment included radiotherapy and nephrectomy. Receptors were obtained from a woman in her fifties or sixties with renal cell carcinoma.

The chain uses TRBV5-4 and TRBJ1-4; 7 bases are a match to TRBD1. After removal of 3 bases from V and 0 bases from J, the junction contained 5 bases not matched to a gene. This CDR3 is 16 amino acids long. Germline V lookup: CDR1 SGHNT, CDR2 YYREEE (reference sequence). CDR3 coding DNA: TGTGCCAGCAGCTCCACAGGGGACGCAACTAATGAAAAACTGTTTTTT. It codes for CASSSTGDATNEKLFF.

DNA for the CDR3: TGTGCCAGTATCTCACAAGGGGGTGGATTGGCCCAGCATTTT. Amino acid sequence: CASISQGGGLAQHF. The chain couples TRBV19 to TRBJ1-5; D is possibly TRBD1 (6 bases). The CDR3 has 14 residues. The V and J ends lost 7 bases and 11 bases respectively, with 21 bases between them. Germline V gene data show CDR1 as LNHDA and CDR2 as SQIVND (reference sequence).

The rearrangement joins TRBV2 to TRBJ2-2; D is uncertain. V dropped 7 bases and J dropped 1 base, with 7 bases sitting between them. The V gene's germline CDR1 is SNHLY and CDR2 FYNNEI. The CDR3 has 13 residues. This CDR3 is CASTRENTGELFF. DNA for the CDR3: TGTGCCAGCACACGAGAGAACACCGGGGAGCTGTTTTTT. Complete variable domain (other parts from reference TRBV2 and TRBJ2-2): EPEVTQTPSHQVTQMGQEVILRCVPISNHLYFYWYRQILGQKVEFLVSFYNNEISEKSEIFDDQFSVERPDGSNFTLKIRSTKLEDSAMYFCASTRENTGELFFGEGSRLTVL.

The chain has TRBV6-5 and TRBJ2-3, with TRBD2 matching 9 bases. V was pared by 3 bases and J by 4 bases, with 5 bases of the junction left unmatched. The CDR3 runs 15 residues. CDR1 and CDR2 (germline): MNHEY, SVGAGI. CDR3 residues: CASSYGTSIPDTQYF. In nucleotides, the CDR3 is TGTGCCAGCAGTTATGGGACTAGCATCCCAGATACGCAGTATTTT.

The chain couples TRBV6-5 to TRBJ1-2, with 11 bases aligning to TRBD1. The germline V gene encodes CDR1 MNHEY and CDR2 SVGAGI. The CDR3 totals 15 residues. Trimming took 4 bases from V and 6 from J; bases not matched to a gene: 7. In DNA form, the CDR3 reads TGTGCCAGCAGTTTCACCGGGACAGGGGGTGATGGCTACACCTTC. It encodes CASSFTGTGGDGYTF.

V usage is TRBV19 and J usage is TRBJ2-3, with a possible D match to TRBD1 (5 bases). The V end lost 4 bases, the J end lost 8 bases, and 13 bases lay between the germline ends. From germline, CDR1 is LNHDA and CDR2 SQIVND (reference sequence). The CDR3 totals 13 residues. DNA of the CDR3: TGTGCCAGTAGTAGGGGTAGCCAGGGTACGCAGTATTTT. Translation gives CASSRGSQGTQYF.

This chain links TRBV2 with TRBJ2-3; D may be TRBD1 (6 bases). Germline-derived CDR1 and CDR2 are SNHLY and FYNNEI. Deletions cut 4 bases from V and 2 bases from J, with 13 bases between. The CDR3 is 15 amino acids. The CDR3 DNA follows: TGTGCCAGCAGTGTAGGACAGATACCCACAGATACGCAGTATTTT. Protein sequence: CASSVGQIPTDTQYF. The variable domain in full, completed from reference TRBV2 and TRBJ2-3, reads EPEVTQTPSHQVTQMGQEVILRCVPISNHLYFYWYRQILGQKVEFLVSFYNNEISEKSEIFDDQFSVERPDGSNFTLKIRSTKLEDSAMYFCASSVGQIPTDTQYFGPGTRLTVL.

CDR3 DNA: TGTGCCAGCAGCGCAGGGACAGCGCAAGAGACCCAGTACTTC. This encodes CASSAGTAQETQYF. The rearrangement joins TRBV9 to TRBJ2-5, with 7 positions matching TRBD1. The junction had 4 bases not matched to a gene; V was cut back by 3 bases and J by 2 bases. Germline CDR1 SGDLS, CDR2 YYNGEE. This CDR3 comprises 14 residues.

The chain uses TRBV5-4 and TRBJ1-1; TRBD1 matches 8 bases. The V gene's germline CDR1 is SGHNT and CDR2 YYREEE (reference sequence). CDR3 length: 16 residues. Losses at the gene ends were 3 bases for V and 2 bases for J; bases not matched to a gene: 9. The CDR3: CASSWRQTGANTEAFF. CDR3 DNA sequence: TGTGCCAGCAGCTGGCGACAGACAGGGGCTAACACTGAAGCTTTCTTT.